The 16 T cell receptor beta chains below were found in one sample sequenced in a study of T cell repertoires in cytomegalovirus infection. TCRdb passed the reads through MiXCR, listing each CDR3 protein once. The table lists under 500,000 distinct CDR3 sequences, under 55% of them singletons. No antigen is known for these receptors. The specimen comprised cultured PBMCs, sampled from culture after CMV antigen stimulation. These receptors originate from a human donor in good health (CMV status not recorded). Some clones in this sample may be carry-over from other donors' samples.

The chain combines TRBV10-3 with TRBJ1-2; D is unclear. V was shortened by 3 bases and J by 4 bases, with 12 bases between the two germline ends. From germline, CDR1 is ENHRY and CDR2 SYGVKD. The CDR3 totals 14 residues. Written as DNA, the CDR3 is TGTGCCATCAGTGATGGGCGGGAGTCCTATGGCTACACCTTC. Translated: CAISDGRESYGYTF.

This clonotype was counted a few times. The V call is TRBV7-9, the J call TRBJ1-1, with TRBD1 matching over 7 bases. The germline CDR1 and CDR2 sequences are SEHNR and FQNEAQ (reference sequence). This CDR3 is built from 13 residues. V shed 4 bases, J shed 6 bases, and the junction held 5 bases outside the gene matches. The CDR3 loop reads CASSSTGRPEAFF. The CDR3 coding sequence is TGTGCCAGCAGCTCGACAGGGAGGCCTGAAGCTTTCTTT.

This clonotype came up once. The chain links TRBV12-3 or TRBV12-4 to TRBJ2-1; weak D call: TRBD2 (6 bases). V dropped 5 bases and J dropped 4 bases, with 15 bases sitting between them. The CDR3 consists of 15 residues. CDR3 loop: CASSTTWGVYNEQFF. DNA of the CDR3: TGTGCCAGCAGTACCACGTGGGGGGTTTACAATGAGCAGTTCTTC.

This chain joins TRBV19 and TRBJ1-1; D is perhaps TRBD1 (6 bases). The length of the CDR3 is 15 residues. Germline V gene data show CDR1 as LNHDA and CDR2 as SQIVND (reference sequence). V lost 4 bases, J lost 3 bases, and 15 bases lay in between. The CDR3: CASSSGGGWDTEAFF. CDR3 DNA sequence: TGTGCCAGTAGTAGCGGGGGGGGCTGGGACACTGAAGCTTTCTTT. Full variable domain (remainder filled in from reference TRBV19 and TRBJ1-1): DGGITQSPKYLFRKEGQNVTLSCEQNLNHDAMYWYRQDPGQGLRLIYYSQIVNDFQKGDIAEGYSVSREKKESFPLTVTSAQKNPTAFYLCASSSGGGWDTEAFFGQGTRLTVV.

The chain carries TRBV27 and TRBJ2-7; D may be TRBD1 or TRBD2 (5 bases each). The CDR3 totals 15 residues. Per the germline V gene, CDR1 is MNHEY and CDR2 is SMNVEV (reference sequence). V was pared by 5 bases and J by 6 bases, with 20 bases between. CDR3 sequence (DNA): TGTGCCAGCAGTAACAAGTTGTCGGGGCGGAGCGAGCAGTACTTC. It codes for CASSNKLSGRSEQYF.

This clonotype was observed a single time. This chain joins TRBV2 and TRBJ2-1; no firm D call. V lost 1 base, J lost 8 bases, and 9 bases lay in between. Germline V CDR1 and CDR2: SNHLY, FYNNEI. This CDR3 region has 13 residues. The CDR3 region has the DNA TGTGCCAGCAGTGAAGGCTTCATGGATGAGCAGTTCTTC. This gives the protein CASSEGFMDEQFF.

There are a few counts of this clonotype. The chain joins TRBV11-2 to TRBJ2-3; D is undetermined. The CDR3 has 11 amino acids. CDR1 and CDR2 (germline): SGHAT, FQNNGV. Trimming took 3 bases from V and 9 from J, leaving 7 bases between them. The CDR3 reads CASSLSTTQYF. Here the CDR3 DNA reads TGTGCCAGCAGCTTGAGCACAACGCAGTATTTT.

This clonotype was seen only a few times. One junction end does not reproduce the germline sequence, and a read error may be involved. The rearrangement links TRBV5-5 to TRBJ1-4; D is undetermined. Per germline, CDR1 SGHKS and CDR2 YYEKEE (reference sequence). The CDR3 covers 12 residues. The CDR3 region is CASSLIGEELFF. In nucleotides, the CDR3 is TGTGCCAGCAGCCTCATCGGTGAAGAACTGTTTTTT.

The CDR3: CASTDGAGVRNTEAFF. The CDR3 region has the DNA TGTGCCAGTACCGACGGGGCAGGGGTGAGGAACACTGAAGCTTTCTTT. This chain links TRBV7-2 with TRBJ1-1; D is perhaps TRBD1 (6 bases). Per the germline V gene, CDR1 is SGHTA and CDR2 is FQGNSA. Trimming cost V 9 bases and J 1 base, with 21 bases left between them. This CDR3 contains 16 residues.

V is TRBV7-4 and J is TRBJ2-2, with TRBD1 matching 11 bases. From germline, CDR1 is SGHVT and CDR2 SQSDAQ. The junction had 5 bases not matched to a gene; V was cut back by 5 bases and J by 3 bases. CDR3 length: 16 amino acids. The CDR3 region has the DNA TGTGCCAGCAGCGGGCCGGGACAGGGGGACACCGGGGAGCTGTTTTTT. This encodes CASSGPGQGDTGELFF.

The chain joins TRBV6-6 to TRBJ2-1; 9 positions agree with TRBD1. Germline V CDR1 and CDR2: MNHNY, SVGAGI (reference sequence). The junction had 5 bases not matched to a gene; V was cut back by 6 bases and J by 2 bases. This CDR3 has 15 amino acids. Written as DNA, the CDR3 is TGTGCCAGCAGGGGGACAGGGTTCACCTACAATGAGCAGTTCTTC. As protein: CASRGTGFTYNEQFF.

V is TRBV4-3 and J is TRBJ2-1, with 10 bases lining up with TRBD2. J gave up 0 bases and V 2 bases, and 19 bases lay outside the gene matches. The CDR3 contains 22 residues. Germline assignment: CDR1 LGHNA and CDR2 YSLEER. The CDR3 bases are TGCGCCAGCAGCCAAAACCCCCCCCTTAGCGGGAGGCCCTCGCGCTCCTACAATGAGCAGTTCTTC. Protein product: CASSQNPPLSGRPSRSYNEQFF.

The DNA of the CDR3 is TGTGCCACCAGCAGAGATCCGGAGACCCAGTACTTC. Amino acid sequence: CATSRDPETQYF. The genes are TRBV15 and TRBJ2-5; D call uncertain. V was trimmed by 0 bases and J by 5 bases, leaving 4 bases between them. This CDR3 is 12 amino acids long. The germline gives CDR1 LNHNV, CDR2 YYDKDF (reference sequence).

This clonotype was seen only a few times. This rearrangement joins TRBV6-2 or TRBV6-3 to TRBJ2-4; D may be TRBD2 (5 bases). This CDR3 has 15 residues. Germline V gene sequence: CDR1 MNHEY, CDR2 SVGEGT. V shed 7 bases and J shed 1 base, with 14 bases lying between them. The CDR3 coding sequence is TGTGCCAGCATTCATGCGGGTCCGGCCAAAAACATTCAGTACTTC. It codes for CASIHAGPAKNIQYF.

The rearrangement joins TRBV11-2 to TRBJ2-3, with D possibly TRBD2 on 5 matching bases. From germline, CDR1 is SGHAT and CDR2 FQNNGV. This CDR3 comprises 15 residues. Trimming shortened V by 3 bases and J by 2 bases, and 12 bases separated the two germline ends. In DNA, the CDR3 is TGTGCCAGCAGCTTGGCAGACTACCCCACAGATACGCAGTATTTT. Its protein is CASSLADYPTDTQYF.

This clonotype turned up a few times. V usage is TRBV7-2 and J usage is TRBJ2-3; no clear D. V was clipped by 2 bases and J by 5 bases, with 8 bases between them. Looked up from germline, CDR1 is SGHTA and CDR2 is FQGNSA. CDR3 length equals 13 residues. Here the CDR3 DNA reads TGTGCCAGCAGCTTAAGCAGTCGAGATACGCAGTATTTT. As protein: CASSLSSRDTQYF.